This T cell receptor beta chain was found in a study of T cells in Graves' hyperthyroidism and ophthalmopathy. The study left out patients who had uncontrolled infection, other autoimmune disease, pregnancy or lactation. Remarks on this clonotype: Its antigen is currently unknown.

Study-wide results and caveats: Before onset, by a median of approximately 5.9 months, the model predicted ophthalmopathy.

From RNA transcripts, TCR beta CDR3 regions were amplified. First-round RT-PCR with HTBI primers amplified the TCR CDR3 region. A single record per CDR3 protein comes from TCRdb applying MiXCR to the multiplex PCR reads. The sample yields 600,000 or so distinct CDR3 sequences, about 45% seen once. Germline trimming cut 10 bases from V and 4 bases from J; bases unmatched to any gene: 19. The V gene's germline CDR1 is LNHDA and CDR2 SQIVND (reference sequence). This CDR3 contains 17 residues. This receptor was obtained from a woman aged 18 to 35 with Graves' hyperthyroidism. The material sequenced was peripheral blood or thyroid tissue (not recorded which). J is TRBJ1-1 and V is TRBV19, with 9 nucleotides matching TRBD1. The DNA for the CDR3 is TGTGCCACCTATCCCTGGGGGGTCGAGACAGGGGGCACTGAAGCTTTCTTT. Protein: CATYPWGVETGGTEAFF.